This T cell receptor beta chain stems from a study of T cell changes during pregnancy in multiple sclerosis. Germline-derived CDR1 and CDR2 are GTSNPN and SVGIG (reference sequence). The CDR3 covers 12 residues. The V and J ends lost 3 bases and 7 bases respectively, with 10 bases between them. TCRdb keeps only in-frame clones here, not all; method: immunoSEQ multiplex PCR. The profile shows 45,000 to 60,000 clones, roughly 90% of them singletons. Specimen: CD8+ T cells from peripheral blood mononuclear cells, collected before pregnancy. The source of this sequence is a female donor with multiple sclerosis, enrolled in a pregnancy study. The chain joins TRBV30 to TRBJ2-1; tentative D call: TRBD2 (5 bases). In nucleotides, the CDR3 is TGTGCCTGGAGCCTAGCCTTAAATGAGCAGTTCTTC. Amino acid sequence: CAWSLALNEQFF.